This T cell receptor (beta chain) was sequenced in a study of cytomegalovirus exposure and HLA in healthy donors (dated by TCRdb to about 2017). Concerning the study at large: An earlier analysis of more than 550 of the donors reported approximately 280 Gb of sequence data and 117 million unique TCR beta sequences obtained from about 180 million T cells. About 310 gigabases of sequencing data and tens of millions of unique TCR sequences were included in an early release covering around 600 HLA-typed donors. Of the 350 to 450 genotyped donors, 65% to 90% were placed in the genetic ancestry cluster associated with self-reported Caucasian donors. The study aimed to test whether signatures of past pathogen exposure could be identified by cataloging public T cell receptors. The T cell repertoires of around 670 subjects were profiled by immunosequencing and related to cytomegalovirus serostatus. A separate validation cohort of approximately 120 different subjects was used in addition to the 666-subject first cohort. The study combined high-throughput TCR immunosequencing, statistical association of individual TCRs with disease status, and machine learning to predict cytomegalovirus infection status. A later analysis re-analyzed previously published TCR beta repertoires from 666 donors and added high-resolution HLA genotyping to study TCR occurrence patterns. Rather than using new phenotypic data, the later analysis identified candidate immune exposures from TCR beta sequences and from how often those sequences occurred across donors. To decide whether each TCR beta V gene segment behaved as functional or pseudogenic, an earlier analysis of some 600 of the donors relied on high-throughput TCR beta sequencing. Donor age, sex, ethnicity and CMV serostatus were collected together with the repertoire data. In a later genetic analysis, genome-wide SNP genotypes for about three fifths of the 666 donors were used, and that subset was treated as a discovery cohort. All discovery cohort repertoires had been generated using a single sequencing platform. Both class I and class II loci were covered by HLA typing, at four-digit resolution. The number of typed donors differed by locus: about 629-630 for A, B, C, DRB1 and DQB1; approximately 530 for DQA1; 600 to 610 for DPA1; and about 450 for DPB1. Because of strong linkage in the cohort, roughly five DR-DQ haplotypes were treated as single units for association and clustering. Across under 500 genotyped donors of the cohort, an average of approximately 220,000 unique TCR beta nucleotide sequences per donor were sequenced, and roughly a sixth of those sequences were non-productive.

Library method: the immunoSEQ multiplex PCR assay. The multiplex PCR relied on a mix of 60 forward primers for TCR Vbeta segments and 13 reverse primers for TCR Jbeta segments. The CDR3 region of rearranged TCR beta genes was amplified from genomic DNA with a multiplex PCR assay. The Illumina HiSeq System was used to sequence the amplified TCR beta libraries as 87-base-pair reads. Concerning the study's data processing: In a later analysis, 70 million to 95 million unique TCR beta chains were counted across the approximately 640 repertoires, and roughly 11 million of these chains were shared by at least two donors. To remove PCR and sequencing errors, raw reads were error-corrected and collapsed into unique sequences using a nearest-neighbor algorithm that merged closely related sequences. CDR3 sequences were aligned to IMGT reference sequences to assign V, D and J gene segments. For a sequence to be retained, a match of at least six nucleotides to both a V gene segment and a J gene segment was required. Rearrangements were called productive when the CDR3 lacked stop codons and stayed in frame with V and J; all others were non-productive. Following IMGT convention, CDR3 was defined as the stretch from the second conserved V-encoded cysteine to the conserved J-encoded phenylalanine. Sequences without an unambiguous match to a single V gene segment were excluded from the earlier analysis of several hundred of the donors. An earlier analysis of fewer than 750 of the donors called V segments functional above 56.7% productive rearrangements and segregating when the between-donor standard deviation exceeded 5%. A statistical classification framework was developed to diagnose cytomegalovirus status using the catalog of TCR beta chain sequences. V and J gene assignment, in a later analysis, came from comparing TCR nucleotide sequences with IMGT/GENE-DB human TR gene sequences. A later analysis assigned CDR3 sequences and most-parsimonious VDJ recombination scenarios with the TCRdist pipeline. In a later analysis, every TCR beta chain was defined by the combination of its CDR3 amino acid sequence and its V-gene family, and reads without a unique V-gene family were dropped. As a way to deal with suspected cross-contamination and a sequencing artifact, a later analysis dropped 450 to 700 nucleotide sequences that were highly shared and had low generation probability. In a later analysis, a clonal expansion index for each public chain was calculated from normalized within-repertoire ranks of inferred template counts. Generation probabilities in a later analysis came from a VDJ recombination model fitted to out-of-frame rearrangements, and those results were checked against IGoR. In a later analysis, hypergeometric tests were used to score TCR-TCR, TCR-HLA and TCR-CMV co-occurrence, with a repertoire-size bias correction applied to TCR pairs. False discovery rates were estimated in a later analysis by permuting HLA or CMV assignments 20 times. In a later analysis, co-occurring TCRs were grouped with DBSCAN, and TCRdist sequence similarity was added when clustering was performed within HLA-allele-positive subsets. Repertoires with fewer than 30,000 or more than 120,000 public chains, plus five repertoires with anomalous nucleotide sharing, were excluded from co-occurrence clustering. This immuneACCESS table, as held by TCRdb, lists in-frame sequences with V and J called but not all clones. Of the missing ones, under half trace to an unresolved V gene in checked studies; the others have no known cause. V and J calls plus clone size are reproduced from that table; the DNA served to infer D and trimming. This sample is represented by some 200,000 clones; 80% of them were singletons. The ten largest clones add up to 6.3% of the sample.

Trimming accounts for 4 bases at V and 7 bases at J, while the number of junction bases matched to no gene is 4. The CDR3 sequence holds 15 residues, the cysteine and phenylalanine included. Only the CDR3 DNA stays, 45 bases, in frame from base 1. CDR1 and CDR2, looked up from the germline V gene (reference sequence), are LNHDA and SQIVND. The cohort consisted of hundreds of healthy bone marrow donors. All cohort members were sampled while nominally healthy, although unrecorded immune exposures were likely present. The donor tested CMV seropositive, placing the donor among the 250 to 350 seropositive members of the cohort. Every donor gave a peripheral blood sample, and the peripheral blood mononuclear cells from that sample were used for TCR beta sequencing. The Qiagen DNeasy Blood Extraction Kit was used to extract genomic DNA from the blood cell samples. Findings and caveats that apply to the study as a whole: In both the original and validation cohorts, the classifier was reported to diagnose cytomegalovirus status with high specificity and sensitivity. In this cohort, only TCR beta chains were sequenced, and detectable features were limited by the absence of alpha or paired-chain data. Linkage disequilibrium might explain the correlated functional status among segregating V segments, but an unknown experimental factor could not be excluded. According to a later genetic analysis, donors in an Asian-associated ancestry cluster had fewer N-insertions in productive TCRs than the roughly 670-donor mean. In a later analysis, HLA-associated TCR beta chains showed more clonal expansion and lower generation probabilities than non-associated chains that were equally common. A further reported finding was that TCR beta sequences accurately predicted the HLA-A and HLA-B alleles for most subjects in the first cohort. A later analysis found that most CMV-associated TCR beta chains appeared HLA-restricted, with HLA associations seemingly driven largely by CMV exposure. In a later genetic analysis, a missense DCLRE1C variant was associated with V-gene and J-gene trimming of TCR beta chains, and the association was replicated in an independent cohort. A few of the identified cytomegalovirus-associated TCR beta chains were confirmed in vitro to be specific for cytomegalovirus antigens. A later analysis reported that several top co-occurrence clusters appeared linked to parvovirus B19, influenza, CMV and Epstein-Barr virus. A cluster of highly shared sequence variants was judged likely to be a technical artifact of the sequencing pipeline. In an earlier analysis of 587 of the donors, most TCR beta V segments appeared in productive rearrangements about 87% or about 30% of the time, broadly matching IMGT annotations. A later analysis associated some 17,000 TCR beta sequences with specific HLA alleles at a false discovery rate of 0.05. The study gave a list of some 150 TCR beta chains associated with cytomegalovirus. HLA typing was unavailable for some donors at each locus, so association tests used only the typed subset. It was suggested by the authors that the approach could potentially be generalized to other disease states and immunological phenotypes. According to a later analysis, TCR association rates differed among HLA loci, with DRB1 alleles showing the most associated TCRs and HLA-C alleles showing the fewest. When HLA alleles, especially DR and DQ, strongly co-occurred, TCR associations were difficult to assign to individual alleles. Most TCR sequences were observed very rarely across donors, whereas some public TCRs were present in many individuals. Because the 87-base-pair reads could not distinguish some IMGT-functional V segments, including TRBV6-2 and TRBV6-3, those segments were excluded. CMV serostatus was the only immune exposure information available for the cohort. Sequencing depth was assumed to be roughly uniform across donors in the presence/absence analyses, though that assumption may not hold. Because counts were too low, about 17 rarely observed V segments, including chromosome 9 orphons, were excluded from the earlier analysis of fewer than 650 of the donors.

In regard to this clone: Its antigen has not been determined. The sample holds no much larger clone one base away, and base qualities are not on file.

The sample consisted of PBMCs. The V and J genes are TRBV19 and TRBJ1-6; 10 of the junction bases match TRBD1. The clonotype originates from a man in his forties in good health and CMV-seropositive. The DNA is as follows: TGTGCCAGTAGTACCGACAGGGGGCCGAATTCACCCCTCCACTTT. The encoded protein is CASSTDRGPNSPLHF.